This TCR beta chain was identified in a study of blood T cells in healthy people across ages. Points from the study as a whole: PBMCs went unsorted, and a conclusive naive versus antigen-experienced comparison was therefore prevented.

The CDR3 covers 19 residues. The second PCR ran roughly 7 to 12 cycles with a sample-barcoded 5' primer and J-beta primers. Sequencing yielded, for each sample, at least 3 million paired-end reads carrying CDR3. In TCRdb, the 5' RACE reads were re-called with MiXCR into one record per CDR3 protein. The sample has approximately 770,000 distinct CDR3 sequences, roughly 64% seen once; the top ten hold roughly 22%. A remark on this clonotype: Its cognate antigen is unknown.

The TCR comes from a man aged 30 to 39 in good health. Sample: blood. The chain couples TRBV21-1 to TRBJ1-2. TRBV21-1 is a listed pseudogene. The CDR3 bases are TGTGCCAGCAGGCCTACAAAGTGTGTGGGAACTACTGTTAACTATGGCTACACCTTC. Translating it yields CASRPTKCVGTTVNYGYTF.